The TCR beta chain under discussion was sequenced for a study of cytotoxic CD8 clonotypes in ibrutinib-treated CLL. Across the study: The patients comprised 11 relapsed/refractory and roughly 15 treatment-naive cases, 17 to 18 IGHV unmutated. Patients gave response samples after a median approximately 11 months of treatment, range 6 to 36.

Sequencing was performed with immunoSEQ multiplex PCR; in TCRdb, only in-frame clones are kept and a portion is missing. The table lists about 270,000 clones, roughly four fifths of them singletons. Germline V gene lookup returns CDR1 SGHVS and CDR2 FQNEAQ. J was trimmed by 8 bases and V by 4 bases; bases with no gene match: 9. The CDR3 is 15 amino acids. Study observations and caveats: Samples from sustained-remission and progressing patients were taken at different times.

A note on this clone: Its cognate antigen is unknown.

This clonotype was obtained from a human donor with chronic lymphocytic leukemia. This sample comprised PBMCs, obtained at disease progression, from a patient treated with ibrutinib. This chain uses TRBV7-8 with TRBJ2-4; 9 bases are shared with TRBD1. CDR3 region: CASSSREQGADIQYF. The CDR3 DNA sequence: TGTGCCAGCAGCTCCCGTGAACAGGGGGCCGACATTCAGTACTTC.